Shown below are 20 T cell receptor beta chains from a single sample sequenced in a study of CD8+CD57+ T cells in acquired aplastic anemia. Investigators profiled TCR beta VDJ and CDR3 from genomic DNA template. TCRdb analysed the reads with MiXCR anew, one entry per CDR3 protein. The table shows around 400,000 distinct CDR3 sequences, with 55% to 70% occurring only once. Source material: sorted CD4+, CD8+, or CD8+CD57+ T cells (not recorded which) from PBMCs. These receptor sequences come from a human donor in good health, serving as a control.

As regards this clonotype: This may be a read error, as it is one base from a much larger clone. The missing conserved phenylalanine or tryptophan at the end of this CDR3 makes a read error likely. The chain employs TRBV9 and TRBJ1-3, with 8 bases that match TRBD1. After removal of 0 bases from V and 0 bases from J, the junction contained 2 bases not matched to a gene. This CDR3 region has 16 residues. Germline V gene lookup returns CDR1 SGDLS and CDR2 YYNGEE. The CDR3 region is CASSVGTGRSGNTIYS. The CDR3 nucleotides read TGTGCCAGCAGCGTAGGGACAGGGCGCTCTGGAAACACCATATATTCT.

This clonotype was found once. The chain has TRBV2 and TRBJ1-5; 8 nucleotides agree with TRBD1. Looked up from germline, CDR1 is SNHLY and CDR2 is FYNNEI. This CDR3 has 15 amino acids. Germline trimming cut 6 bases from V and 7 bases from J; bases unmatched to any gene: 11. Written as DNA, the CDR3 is TGTGCCAGCAGCCGTAGGGCAGGGGGCGAGCAGCCCCAGCATTTT. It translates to CASSRRAGGEQPQHF.

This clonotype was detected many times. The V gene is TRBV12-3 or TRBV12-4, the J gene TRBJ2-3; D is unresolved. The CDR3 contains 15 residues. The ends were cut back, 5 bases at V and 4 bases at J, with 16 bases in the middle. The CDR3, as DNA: TGTGCCAGCAGTCGGACGTCCAACCCCGCAGATACGCAGTATTTT. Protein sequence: CASSRTSNPADTQYF.

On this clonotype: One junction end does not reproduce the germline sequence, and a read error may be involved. CDR3 in DNA: TGTGCCAGCAGCAGAGATAGGGGCGACTATGACTATTTCTTC. It encodes CASSRDRGDYDYFF. The chain joins TRBV7-3 to TRBJ1-2, with TRBD1 as a possible D gene (5 bases). CDR1 SGHTA and CDR2 FQGTGA come from the germline V gene. The CDR3 length is 14 residues.

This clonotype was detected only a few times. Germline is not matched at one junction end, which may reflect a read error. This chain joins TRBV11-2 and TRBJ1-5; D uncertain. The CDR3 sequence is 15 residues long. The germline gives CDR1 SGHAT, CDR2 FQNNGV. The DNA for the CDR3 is TGTGCCAGCAGCTTGGGTAGGGTCGGCAATCAGCCCCGGCATTTT. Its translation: CASSLGRVGNQPRHF.

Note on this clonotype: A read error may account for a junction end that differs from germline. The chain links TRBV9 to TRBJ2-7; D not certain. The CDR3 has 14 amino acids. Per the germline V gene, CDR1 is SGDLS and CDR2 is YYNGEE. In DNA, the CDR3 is TGTGCCAGCAGCTTGGCCGCAGCCGTCTATGGCTACAACTTC. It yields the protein CASSLAAAVYGYNF.

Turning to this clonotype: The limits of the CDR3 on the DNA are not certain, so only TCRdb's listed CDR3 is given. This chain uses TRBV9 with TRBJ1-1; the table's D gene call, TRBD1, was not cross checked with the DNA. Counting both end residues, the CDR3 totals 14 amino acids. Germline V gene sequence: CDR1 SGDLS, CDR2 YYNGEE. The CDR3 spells CASSVAGGANTAIF.

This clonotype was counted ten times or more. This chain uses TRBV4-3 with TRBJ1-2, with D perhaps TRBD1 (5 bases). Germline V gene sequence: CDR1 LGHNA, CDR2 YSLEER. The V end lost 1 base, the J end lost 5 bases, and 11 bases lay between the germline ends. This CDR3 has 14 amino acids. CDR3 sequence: CASSQGSGGYGYTF. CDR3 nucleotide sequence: TGCGCCAGCAGCCAAGGCAGCGGGGGATATGGCTACACCTTC.

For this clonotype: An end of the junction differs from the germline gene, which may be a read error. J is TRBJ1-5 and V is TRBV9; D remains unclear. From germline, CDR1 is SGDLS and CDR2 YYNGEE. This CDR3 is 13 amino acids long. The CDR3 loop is CASSVSGKDSEQF. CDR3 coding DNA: TGTGCCAGCAGCGTGTCGGGCAAAGACTCCGAGCAGTTT.

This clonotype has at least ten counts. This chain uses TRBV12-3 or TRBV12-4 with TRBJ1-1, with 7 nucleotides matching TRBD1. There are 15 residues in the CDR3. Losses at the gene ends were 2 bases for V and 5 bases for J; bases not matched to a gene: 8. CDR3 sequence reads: CASSLRVGGGTEAFF. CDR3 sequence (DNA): TGTGCCAGCAGTTTAAGAGTAGGGGGCGGAACTGAAGCTTTCTTT.

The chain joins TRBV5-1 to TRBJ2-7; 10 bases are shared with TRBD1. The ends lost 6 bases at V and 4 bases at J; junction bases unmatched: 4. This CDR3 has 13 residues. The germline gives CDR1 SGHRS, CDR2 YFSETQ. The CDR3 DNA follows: TGCGCCAGCAAAGGGACAGGGGTTTACGAGCAGTACTTC. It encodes CASKGTGVYEQYF.

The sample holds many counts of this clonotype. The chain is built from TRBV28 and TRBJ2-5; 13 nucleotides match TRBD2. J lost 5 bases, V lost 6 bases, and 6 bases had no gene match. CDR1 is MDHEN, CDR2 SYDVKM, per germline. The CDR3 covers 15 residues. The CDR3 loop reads CASSPGLAGAETQYF. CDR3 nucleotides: TGTGCCAGCAGCCCAGGACTAGCGGGGGCTGAGACCCAGTACTTC.

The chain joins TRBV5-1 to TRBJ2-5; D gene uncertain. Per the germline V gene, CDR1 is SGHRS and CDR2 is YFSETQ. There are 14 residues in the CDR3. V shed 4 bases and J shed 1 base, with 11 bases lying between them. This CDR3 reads CASSPQVIQETQYF. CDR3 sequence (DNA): TGCGCCAGCAGCCCGCAGGTGATCCAAGAGACCCAGTACTTC.

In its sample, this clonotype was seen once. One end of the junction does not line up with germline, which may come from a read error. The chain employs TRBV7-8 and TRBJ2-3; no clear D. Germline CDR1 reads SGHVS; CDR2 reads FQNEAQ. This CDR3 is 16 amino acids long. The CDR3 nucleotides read TGCGCCAGCAAACAAAACTTGATAGCCATCGCAGATACGCAGTATTTT. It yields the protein CASKQNLIAIADTQYF.

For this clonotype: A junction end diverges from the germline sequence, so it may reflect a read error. The CDR3 nucleotides are TGCAGTGTTGAGTCCAGGGGGCGGACCACCTACGCGCAGTACTTC. Encoded protein: CSVESRGRTTYAQYF. The genes are TRBV29-1 and TRBJ2-7; 8 bases agree with TRBD1. Germline CDR1 SQVTM, CDR2 ANQGSEA. The CDR3 is made up of 15 amino acids.

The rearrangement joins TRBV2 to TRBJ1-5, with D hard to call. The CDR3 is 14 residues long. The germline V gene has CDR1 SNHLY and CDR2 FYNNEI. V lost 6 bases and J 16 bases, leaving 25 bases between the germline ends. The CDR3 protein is CASRTSADAQYYHF. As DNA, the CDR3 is TGTGCCAGCAGAACTAGCGCGGATGCGCAGTATTATCATTTT.

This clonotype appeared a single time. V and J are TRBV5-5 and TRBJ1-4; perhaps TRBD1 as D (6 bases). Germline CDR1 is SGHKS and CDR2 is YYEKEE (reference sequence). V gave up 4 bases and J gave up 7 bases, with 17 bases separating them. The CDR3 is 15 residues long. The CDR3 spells CASSPDRRAGEKLFF. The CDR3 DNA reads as TGTGCCAGCAGCCCTGACAGGAGGGCGGGTGAAAAACTGTTTTTT.

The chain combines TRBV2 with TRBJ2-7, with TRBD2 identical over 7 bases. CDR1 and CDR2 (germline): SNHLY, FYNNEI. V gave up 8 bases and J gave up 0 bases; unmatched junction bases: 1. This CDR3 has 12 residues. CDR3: CASGGDSYEQYF. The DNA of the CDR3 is TGTGCCAGCGGGGGGGACTCCTACGAGCAGTACTTC.

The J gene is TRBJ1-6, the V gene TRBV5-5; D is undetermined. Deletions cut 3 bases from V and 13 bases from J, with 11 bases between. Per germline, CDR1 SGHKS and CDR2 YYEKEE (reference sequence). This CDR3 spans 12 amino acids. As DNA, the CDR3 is TGTGCCAGCAGCTCCGGGCTCTCGCCCCTCCACTTT. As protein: CASSSGLSPLHF.

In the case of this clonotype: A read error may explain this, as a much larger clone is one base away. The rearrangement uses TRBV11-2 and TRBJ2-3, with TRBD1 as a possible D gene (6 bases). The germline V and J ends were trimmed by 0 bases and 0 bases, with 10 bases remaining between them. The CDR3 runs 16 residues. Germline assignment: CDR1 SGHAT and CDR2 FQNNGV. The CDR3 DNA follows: TGTGCCAGCAGCTTAGATATCGACAGGAGCACAGATACGCAGTATTTT. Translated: CASSLDIDRSTDTQYF.